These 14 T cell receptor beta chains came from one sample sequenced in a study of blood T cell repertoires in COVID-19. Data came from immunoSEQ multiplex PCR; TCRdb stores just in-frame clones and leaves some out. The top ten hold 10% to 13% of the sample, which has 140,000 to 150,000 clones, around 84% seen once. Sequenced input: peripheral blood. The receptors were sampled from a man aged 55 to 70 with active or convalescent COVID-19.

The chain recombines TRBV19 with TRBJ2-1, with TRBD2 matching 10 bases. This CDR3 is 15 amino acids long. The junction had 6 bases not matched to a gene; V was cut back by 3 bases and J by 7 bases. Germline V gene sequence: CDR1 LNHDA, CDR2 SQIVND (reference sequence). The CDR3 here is CASSISASGSNEQFF. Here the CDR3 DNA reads TGTGCCAGTAGTATTAGTGCTAGCGGGAGTAATGAGCAGTTCTTC. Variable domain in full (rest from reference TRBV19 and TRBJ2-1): DGGITQSPKYLFRKEGQNVTLSCEQNLNHDAMYWYRQDPGQGLRLIYYSQIVNDFQKGDIAEGYSVSREKKESFPLTVTSAQKNPTAFYLCASSISASGSNEQFFGPGTRLTVL.

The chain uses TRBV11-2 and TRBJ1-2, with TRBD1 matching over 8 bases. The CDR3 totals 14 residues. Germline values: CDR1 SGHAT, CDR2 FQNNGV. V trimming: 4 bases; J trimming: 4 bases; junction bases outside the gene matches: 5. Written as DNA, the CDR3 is TGTGCCAGCAGCTCGCAGGGACAGGTCTATGGCTACACCTTC. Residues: CASSSQGQVYGYTF.

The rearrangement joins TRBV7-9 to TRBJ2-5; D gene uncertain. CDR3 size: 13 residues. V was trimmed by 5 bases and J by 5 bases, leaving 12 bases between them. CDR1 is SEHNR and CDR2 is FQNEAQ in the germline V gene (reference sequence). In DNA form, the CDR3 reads TGTGCCAGCAGCGCAGCGCTCGGGGAGACCCAGTACTTC. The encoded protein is CASSAALGETQYF.

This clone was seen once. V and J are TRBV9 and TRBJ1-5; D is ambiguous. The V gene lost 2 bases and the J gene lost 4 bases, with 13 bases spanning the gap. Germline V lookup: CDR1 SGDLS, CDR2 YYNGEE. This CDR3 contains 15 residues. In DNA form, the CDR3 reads TGTGCCAGCAGCGTGGGAGTGGGAAGGAATCAGCCCCAGCATTTT. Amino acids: CASSVGVGRNQPQHF.

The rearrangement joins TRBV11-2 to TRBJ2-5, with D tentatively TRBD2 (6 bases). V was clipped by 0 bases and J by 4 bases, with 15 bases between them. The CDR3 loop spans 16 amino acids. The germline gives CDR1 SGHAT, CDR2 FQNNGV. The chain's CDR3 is CASSLEGGMLRETQYF. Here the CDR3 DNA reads TGTGCCAGCAGCTTAGAGGGCGGGATGCTTCGAGAGACCCAGTACTTC.

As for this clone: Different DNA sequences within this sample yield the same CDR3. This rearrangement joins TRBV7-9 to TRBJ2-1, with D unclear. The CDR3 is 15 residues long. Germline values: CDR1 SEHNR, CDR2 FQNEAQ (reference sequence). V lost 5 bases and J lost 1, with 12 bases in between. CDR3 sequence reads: CASSPPMSSYNEQFF. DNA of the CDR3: TGTGCCAGCAGCCCCCCCATGAGTTCCTACAATGAGCAGTTCTTC.

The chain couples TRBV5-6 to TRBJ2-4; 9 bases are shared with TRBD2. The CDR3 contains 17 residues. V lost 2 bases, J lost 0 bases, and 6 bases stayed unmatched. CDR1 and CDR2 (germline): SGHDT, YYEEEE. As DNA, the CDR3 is TGTGCCAGCAGCTTACGACTAGCGGTTCTAGCCAAAAACATTCAGTACTTC. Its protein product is CASSLRLAVLAKNIQYF.

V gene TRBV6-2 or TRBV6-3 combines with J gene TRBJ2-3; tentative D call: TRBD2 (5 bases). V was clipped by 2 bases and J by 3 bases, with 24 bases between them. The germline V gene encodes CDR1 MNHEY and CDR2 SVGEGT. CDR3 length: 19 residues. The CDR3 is CASSYPGSVETSFTDTQYF. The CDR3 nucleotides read TGTGCCAGCAGTTACCCGGGGAGTGTCGAGACTTCCTTTACAGATACGCAGTATTTT.

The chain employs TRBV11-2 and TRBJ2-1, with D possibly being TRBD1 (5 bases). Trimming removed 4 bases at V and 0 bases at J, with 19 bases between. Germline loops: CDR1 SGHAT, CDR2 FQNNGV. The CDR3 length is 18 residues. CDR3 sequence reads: CASSSRGVGLSSYNEQFF. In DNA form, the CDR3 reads TGTGCCAGCAGCTCAAGGGGTGTCGGCCTCTCCTCCTACAATGAGCAGTTCTTC.

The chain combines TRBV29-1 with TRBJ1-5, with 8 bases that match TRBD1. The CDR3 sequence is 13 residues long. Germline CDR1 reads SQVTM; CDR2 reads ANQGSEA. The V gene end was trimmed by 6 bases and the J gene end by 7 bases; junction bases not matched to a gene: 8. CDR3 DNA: TGCAGCGTAGCGCCGACAGGGGAGCAGCCCCAGCATTTT. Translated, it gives CSVAPTGEQPQHF.

The CDR3 sequence: CASKGTVTNSPLHF. In DNA, the CDR3 is TGTGCCAGTAAAGGGACAGTCACTAATTCACCCCTCCACTTT. V gene TRBV19 combines with J gene TRBJ1-6; 7 nucleotides agree with TRBD1. Germline V gene lookup returns CDR1 LNHDA and CDR2 SQIVND (reference sequence). CDR3 size: 14 residues. With 7 bases clipped from V and 6 bases from J, the junction kept 6 bases outside the gene matches.

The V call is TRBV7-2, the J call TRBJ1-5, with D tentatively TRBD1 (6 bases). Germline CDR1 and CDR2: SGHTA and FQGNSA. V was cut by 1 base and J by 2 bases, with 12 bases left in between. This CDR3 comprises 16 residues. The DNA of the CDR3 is TGTGCCAGCAGCTTAGTAAGGGGGTCAGGCAATCAGCCCCAGCATTTT. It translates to CASSLVRGSGNQPQHF.

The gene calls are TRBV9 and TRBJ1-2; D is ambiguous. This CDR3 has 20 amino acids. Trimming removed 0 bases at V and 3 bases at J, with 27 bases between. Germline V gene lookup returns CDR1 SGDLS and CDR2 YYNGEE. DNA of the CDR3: TGTGCCAGCAGCGTAGCTACTAGATCCCCGAATCCGGATAGGTACTATGGCTACACCTTC. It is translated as CASSVATRSPNPDRYYGYTF.

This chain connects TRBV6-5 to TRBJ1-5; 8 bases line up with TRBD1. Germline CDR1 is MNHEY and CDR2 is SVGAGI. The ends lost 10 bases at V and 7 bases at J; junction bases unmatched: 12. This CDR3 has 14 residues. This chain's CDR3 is CATRDRGLGQPQHF. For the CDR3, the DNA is TGTGCCACCAGAGACAGGGGCCTCGGGCAGCCCCAGCATTTT.